A single sample is the source of the 24 T cell receptor beta chains below, sequenced in a study of cytomegalovirus exposure and HLA in healthy donors. The PCR employed 60 Vbeta primers together with 13 Jbeta primers. TCRdb's table, derived via immunoSEQ multiplex PCR, lists solely in-frame clones and lacks some. The table has about 160,000 clones, over 80% seen once. The sequenced sample was PBMCs. The origin of the receptors is a human donor in good health.

This chain uses TRBV15 with TRBJ1-2, with D possibly matching TRBD1 (6 bases). Germline V gene lookup returns CDR1 LNHNV and CDR2 YYDKDF (reference sequence). The CDR3 loop spans 15 amino acids. Trimming removed 1 base at V and 1 base at J, with 10 bases between. CDR3: CATSRVWDNNYGYTF. For the CDR3, the DNA is TGTGCCACCAGCAGAGTCTGGGACAATAACTATGGCTACACCTTC.

This clone was observed a few times. This chain links TRBV19 with TRBJ1-1; D is unclear. The ends were cut back, 4 bases at V and 3 bases at J, with 12 bases in the middle. From germline, CDR1 is LNHDA and CDR2 SQIVND (reference sequence). This CDR3 spans 14 amino acids. The CDR3 loop is CASSSGWMDTEAFF. The DNA for the CDR3 is TGTGCCAGTAGTAGCGGGTGGATGGACACTGAAGCTTTCTTT.

CDR3 nucleotide sequence: TGTGCCTGGGAAAGGGATTTAGGGCGGGACGAGCAGTACTTC. This codes for CAWERDLGRDEQYF. V gene TRBV30 combines with J gene TRBJ2-7; D perhaps matches TRBD2 (5 bases). V was clipped by 5 bases and J by 5 bases, with 19 bases between them. The CDR3 is 14 amino acids. CDR1 GTSNPN and CDR2 SVGIG come from the germline V gene (reference sequence). Full variable domain (remainder filled in from reference TRBV30 and TRBJ2-7): SQTIHQWPATLVQPVGSPLSLECTVEGTSNPNLYWYRQAAGRGLQLLFYSVGIGQISSEVPQNLSASRPQDRQFILSSKKLLLSDSGFYLCAWERDLGRDEQYFGPGTRLTVT.

This clone was detected only once. The rearrangement links TRBV29-1 to TRBJ2-3, with 8 positions matching TRBD2. In germline, CDR1 is SQVTM, CDR2 ANQGSEA. This CDR3 is 14 amino acids long. In DNA, the CDR3 is TGCACATCCTCCGCGGGGCGGGGGGCAGATACGCAGTATTTT. It yields the protein CTSSAGRGADTQYF.

V and J are TRBV7-9 and TRBJ2-6; D ambiguous. V was shortened by 4 bases and J by 0 bases, with 7 bases between the two germline ends. CDR1 and CDR2 (germline): SEHNR, FQNEAQ (reference sequence). This CDR3 region has 15 residues. The CDR3 sequence: CASSSSYSGANVLTF. DNA for the CDR3: TGTGCCAGCAGCTCATCCTACTCTGGGGCCAACGTCCTGACTTTC.

The chain couples TRBV9 to TRBJ2-1; 7 bases are a match to TRBD2. The CDR3 runs 14 residues. V lost 0 bases and J lost 8; bases outside the gene matches: 5. Germline loops: CDR1 SGDLS, CDR2 YYNGEE. The CDR3 here is CASSVGLADHEQFF. The CDR3 region has the DNA TGTGCCAGCAGCGTAGGACTAGCTGACCATGAGCAGTTCTTC. Filled out from reference TRBV9 and TRBJ2-1, the complete variable domain reads DSGVTQTPKHLITATGQRVTLRCSPRSGDLSVYWYQQSLDQGLQFLIQYYNGEERAKGNILERFSAQQFPDLHSELNLSSLELGDSALYFCASSVGLADHEQFFGPGTRLTVL.

This clone turned up a few times. The rearrangement joins TRBV7-2 to TRBJ1-1, with D perhaps TRBD1 (5 bases). The length of the CDR3 is 14 residues. V gave up 4 bases and J gave up 4 bases, with 13 bases separating them. Germline CDR1 and CDR2: SGHTA and FQGNSA. The CDR3 sequence: CASSSWVGRTEAFF. DNA of the CDR3: TGTGCCAGCAGCTCCTGGGTGGGGCGCACTGAAGCTTTCTTT. The full variable domain, completed using reference TRBV7-2 and TRBJ1-1, is GAGVSQSPSNKVTEKGKDVELRCDPISGHTALYWYRQSLGQGLEFLIYFQGNSAPDKSGLPSDRFSAERTGGSVSTLTIQRTQQEDSAVYLCASSSWVGRTEAFFGQGTRLTVV.

The rearrangement links TRBV27 to TRBJ2-1; D might be TRBD2 (6 bases). The V gene lost 0 bases and the J gene lost 5 bases, with 17 bases spanning the gap. CDR3 length: 17 amino acids. From germline, CDR1 is MNHEY and CDR2 SMNVEV (reference sequence). The CDR3 is CASSLSPLSSAHNEQFF. The CDR3, as DNA: TGTGCCAGCAGTTTATCCCCCCTTTCTAGCGCCCACAATGAGCAGTTCTTC.

V and J are TRBV7-2 and TRBJ2-5; the match to TRBD2 covers 8 bases. Germline V gives CDR1 SGHTA, CDR2 FQGNSA. V lost 4 bases and J lost 5; bases outside the gene matches: 12. The CDR3 totals 16 residues. The CDR3 is CASSSRRGGDSETQYF. The CDR3 nucleotides are TGTGCCAGCAGCTCGAGACGGGGGGGCGACTCTGAGACCCAGTACTTC. The full variable domain, with the rest looked up from reference TRBV7-2 and TRBJ2-5, is GAGVSQSPSNKVTEKGKDVELRCDPISGHTALYWYRQSLGQGLEFLIYFQGNSAPDKSGLPSDRFSAERTGGSVSTLTIQRTQQEDSAVYLCASSSRRGGDSETQYFGPGTRLLVL.

The chain uses TRBV5-6 and TRBJ2-3; D possibly corresponds to TRBD1 (6 bases). The CDR3 has 14 residues. CDR1 SGHDT and CDR2 YYEEEE come from the germline V gene. V lost 4 bases, J lost 0 bases, and 9 bases lay in between. The CDR3 is CASSTGGSTDTQYF. CDR3 in DNA: TGTGCCAGCAGCACTGGGGGCAGCACAGATACGCAGTATTTT. The full variable domain, rest sourced from reference TRBV5-6 and TRBJ2-3, is DAGVTQSPTHLIKTRGQQVTLRCSPKSGHDTVSWYQQALGQGPQFIFQYYEEEERQRGNFPDRFSGHQFPNYSSELNVNALLLGDSALYLCASSTGGSTDTQYFGPGTRLTVL.

The gene calls are TRBV6-1 and TRBJ1-2; 7 bases are a match to TRBD1. V shed 3 bases, J shed 8 bases, and the junction held 15 bases outside the gene matches. The germline V gene encodes CDR1 MNHNS and CDR2 SASEGT. The CDR3 runs 16 residues. CDR3 in DNA: TGTGCCAGCAGTGACATCACAGGGGCCGCTGTACGAGGCTACACCTTC. As protein: CASSDITGAAVRGYTF.

The genes are TRBV6-1 and TRBJ2-3, with a weak D call TRBD1 (6 bases). The CDR3 loop spans 13 amino acids. The V end lost 3 bases, the J end lost 7 bases, and 11 bases lay between the germline ends. Germline CDR1 is MNHNS and CDR2 is SASEGT. The CDR3 DNA reads TGTGCCAGCAGTGATATTGGGGGCAATACGCAGTATTTT. It specifies CASSDIGGNTQYF.

The genes are TRBV18 and TRBJ2-1, with D maybe TRBD2 (7 bases). V was cut by 2 bases and J by 3 bases, with 11 bases left in between. The CDR3 contains 15 residues. Germline assignment: CDR1 KGHSH and CDR2 LQKENI. Here the CDR3 reads CASSPGGAGYNEQFF. The CDR3 DNA sequence: TGTGCCAGCTCACCAGGGGGGGCAGGCTACAATGAGCAGTTCTTC.

This clone is a singleton in its sample. The rearrangement links TRBV7-2 to TRBJ1-4, with TRBD1 matching 7 bases. From germline, CDR1 is SGHTA and CDR2 FQGNSA. The CDR3 runs to 14 residues. V gave up 5 bases and J gave up 6 bases; unmatched junction bases: 6. The CDR3 region is CASSPGTVHEKLFF. The CDR3 coding sequence is TGTGCCAGCAGCCCCGGGACAGTTCATGAAAAACTGTTTTTT.

V and J are TRBV5-1 and TRBJ2-7; TRBD1 matches at 10 bases. The germline gives CDR1 SGHRS, CDR2 YFSETQ. The junction had 4 bases not matched to a gene; V was cut back by 0 bases and J by 4 bases. This CDR3 region has 15 residues. The CDR3 region has the DNA TGCGCCAGCAGCTTGGGGACAGGGGGGATGTACGAGCAGTACTTC. Translating gives CASSLGTGGMYEQYF.

V usage is TRBV9 and J usage is TRBJ2-7; 7 positions match TRBD1. Germline assignment: CDR1 SGDLS and CDR2 YYNGEE. Unmatched junction bases numbered 10, after V lost 2 bases and J lost 5 bases. The CDR3 spans 15 residues. The CDR3 DNA follows: TGTGCCAGCAGCGTGGATACAGGGGTTTTCGACGAGCAGTACTTC. This encodes CASSVDTGVFDEQYF.

V gene TRBV6-5 combines with J gene TRBJ2-5; TRBD1 matches 7 bases. The germline V gene has CDR1 MNHEY and CDR2 SVGAGI. This CDR3 spans 14 amino acids. Trimming cost V 5 bases and J 5 bases; bases outside gene matches: 8. The CDR3 sequence: CASSSVGTEETQYF. The CDR3 DNA reads as TGTGCCAGCAGTAGCGTTGGGACAGAGGAGACCCAGTACTTC.

The genes are TRBV19 and TRBJ1-5; 7 nucleotides align to TRBD1. This CDR3 spans 14 amino acids. Germline V gene data show CDR1 as LNHDA and CDR2 as SQIVND (reference sequence). V lost 6 bases and J lost 3; bases outside the gene matches: 5. DNA for the CDR3: TGTGCCAGTAGCCTTGGACAGGCCAATCAGCCCCAGCATTTT. Protein sequence: CASSLGQANQPQHF.

The genes are TRBV2 and TRBJ1-2; TRBD1 agrees at 7 bases. CDR1 and CDR2 (germline): SNHLY, FYNNEI. The J segment lost 9 bases and the V segment lost 6 bases, leaving 10 bases of the junction unmatched. The CDR3 has 13 residues. CDR3 loop: CASSGTALRSYTF. The CDR3 region has the DNA TGTGCCAGCAGCGGGACAGCCCTTCGAAGCTACACCTTC.

The chain joins TRBV7-9 to TRBJ1-1; 10 bases are shared with TRBD1. The CDR3 extends over 15 amino acids. Germline lookup yields CDR1 SEHNR and CDR2 FQNEAQ (reference sequence). With V trimmed by 5 bases and J by 6 bases, 9 bases remained unmatched. The CDR3 region is CASSPRQGAGAEAFF. The CDR3 DNA follows: TGTGCCAGCAGCCCACGACAGGGGGCCGGAGCTGAAGCTTTCTTT.

The gene calls are TRBV15 and TRBJ1-4; weak D call: TRBD1 (6 bases). CDR3 size: 16 residues. Germline V gene data show CDR1 as LNHNV and CDR2 as YYDKDF (reference sequence). Trimming left V 0 bases short and J 11 bases short, with 19 bases between. The CDR3 loop is CATSRDRDTSVGKLFF. As DNA, the CDR3 is TGTGCCACCAGCAGAGATCGGGACACCTCGGTGGGGAAACTGTTTTTT.

This sequence joins TRBV5-1 and TRBJ2-2, with D maybe TRBD1 (5 bases). CDR1 and CDR2 from the germline V gene are SGHRS and YFSETQ. Trimming shortened V by 0 bases and J by 6 bases, and 12 bases separated the two germline ends. CDR3 length: 15 amino acids. This CDR3 is CASSLEAGKAGELFF. The CDR3 coding sequence is TGCGCCAGCAGCTTGGAGGCAGGGAAGGCCGGGGAGCTGTTTTTT.

V usage is TRBV14 and J usage is TRBJ2-5, with a possible D match to TRBD2 (5 bases). CDR1 is SGHDN, CDR2 FVKESK, per germline. The CDR3 length is 12 residues. Trimming cost V 4 bases and J 2 bases, with 5 bases left between them. CDR3 sequence reads: CASSRGQETQYF. The DNA of the CDR3 is TGTGCCAGCAGCCGCGGGCAAGAGACCCAGTACTTC.

V usage is TRBV7-2 and J usage is TRBJ2-1; 8 nucleotides match TRBD1. The germline CDR1 and CDR2 sequences are SGHTA and FQGNSA. The CDR3 has 16 residues. Trimming took 5 bases from V and 5 from J; bases not matched to a gene: 11. The CDR3: CASSPLDRGLNNEQFF. The DNA of the CDR3 is TGTGCCAGCAGCCCACTCGACAGGGGACTTAACAATGAGCAGTTCTTC.